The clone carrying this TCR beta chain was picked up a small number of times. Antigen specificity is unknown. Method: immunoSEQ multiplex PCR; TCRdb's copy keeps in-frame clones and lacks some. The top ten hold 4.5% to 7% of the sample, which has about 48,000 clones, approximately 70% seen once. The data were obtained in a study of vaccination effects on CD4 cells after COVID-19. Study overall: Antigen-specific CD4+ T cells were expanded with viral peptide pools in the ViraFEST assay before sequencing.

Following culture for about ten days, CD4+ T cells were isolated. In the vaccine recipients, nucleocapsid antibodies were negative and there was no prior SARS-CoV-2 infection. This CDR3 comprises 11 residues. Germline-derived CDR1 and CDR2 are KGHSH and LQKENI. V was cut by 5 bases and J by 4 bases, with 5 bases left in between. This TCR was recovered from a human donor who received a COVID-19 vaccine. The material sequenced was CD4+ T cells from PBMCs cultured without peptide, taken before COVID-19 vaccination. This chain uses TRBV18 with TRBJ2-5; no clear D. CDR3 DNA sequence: TGTGCCAGCTCAAACGGAGAGACCCAGTACTTC. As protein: CASSNGETQYF. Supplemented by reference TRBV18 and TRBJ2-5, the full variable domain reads NAGVMQNPRHLVRRRGQEARLRCSPMKGHSHVYWYRQLPEEGLKFMVYLQKENIIDESGMPKERFSAEFPKEGPSILRIQQVVRGDSAAYFCASSNGETQYFGPGTRLLVL.